The clone carrying this T cell receptor beta chain has only a few counts. The antigen remains unidentified. The source of the sample is a study of naive and memory T cell subsets. V trimming: 4 bases; J trimming: 4 bases; junction bases outside the gene matches: 5. Germline assignment: CDR1 MGHRA and CDR2 YSYEKL. The CDR3 spans 15 residues. The beta constant-region primer was an equimolar mix of two oligonucleotides covering TRBC1 and TRBC2. The ligated cDNA underwent four PCR rounds using SP2 and nested alpha and beta constant-region primers. TCRdb passed the UMI-ligation and nested PCR reads through MiXCR, listing each CDR3 protein once. The sample lists tens of thousands of distinct CDR3 sequences, about 10% occurring once. Study-wide results and caveats: Gini index rose across naive, CM, EM and EMRA in CD4 and CD8.

The chain recombines TRBV4-1 with TRBJ2-3, with TRBD2 matching over 10 bases. The receptor was derived from a human donor in good health. Source material: naive CD8+ T cells from blood. CDR3 DNA: TGCGCCAGCAGCCGGACTAGCGGAGCGGCAGATACGCAGTATTTT. Translated: CASSRTSGAADTQYF.